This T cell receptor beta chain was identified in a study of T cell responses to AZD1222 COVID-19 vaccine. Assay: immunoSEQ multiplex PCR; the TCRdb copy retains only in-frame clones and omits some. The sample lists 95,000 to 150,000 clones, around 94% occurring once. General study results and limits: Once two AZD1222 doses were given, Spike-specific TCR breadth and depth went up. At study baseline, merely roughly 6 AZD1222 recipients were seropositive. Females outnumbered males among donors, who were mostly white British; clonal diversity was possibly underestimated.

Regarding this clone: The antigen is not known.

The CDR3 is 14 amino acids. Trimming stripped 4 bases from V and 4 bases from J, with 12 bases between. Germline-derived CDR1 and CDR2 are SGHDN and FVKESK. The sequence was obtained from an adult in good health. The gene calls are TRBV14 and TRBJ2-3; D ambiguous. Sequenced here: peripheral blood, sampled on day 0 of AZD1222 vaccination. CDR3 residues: CASSPQFASDTQYF. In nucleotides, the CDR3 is TGTGCCAGCAGCCCCCAGTTTGCATCAGATACGCAGTATTTT.